A selection of T cell receptor beta chains follows, all from one sample in a study of T cells expressing NK-cell markers. TCRdb reprocessed the 5' RACE reads, keeping one entry per CDR3 protein, no DNA. The sample's table shows 300,000 or so distinct CDR3 sequences. What was sequenced was blood T cells: a sorted CD56 or NKG2C T cell subset, CD4+ or CD8+ T cells, or bulk PBMC T cells (not recorded which). These receptors were taken from a woman between 18 and 69 years old in good health. The CDR3 runs from the conserved cysteine through the conserved F or W.

J,V,CDR3
TRBJ1-2,TRBV27,CASSSNGWGDNYGYTF
TRBJ2-2,TRBV6-4,CASSDRVTGELFF
TRBJ2-7,TRBV4-3,CASSQAGQGAYEQYF
TRBJ1-3,TRBV12-3/TRBV12-4,CASSLGLFGNTIYF
TRBJ2-3,TRBV12-3/TRBV12-4,CASRRTGLAGFSSTDTQYF
TRBJ2-5,TRBV13,CASSLWDLQETQYF
TRBJ1-5,TRBV7-3,CASSLTGPHQPQHF
TRBJ2-7,TRBV27,CASRWGQGGREQYF
TRBJ2-2,TRBV28,CASSLKTRNTGELFF
TRBJ2-1,TRBV20-1,CSAPRLAVAEQFF
TRBJ2-5,TRBV5-1,CASSLDASGGTETQYF
TRBJ2-7,TRBV20-1,CSARISRRGSYEQYF
TRBJ2-7,TRBV29-1,CSVEGGSAYEQYF
TRBJ2-7,TRBV20-1,CSAEDRGSREQYF
TRBJ1-1,TRBV18,CASSPSQGTNTEAFF
TRBJ1-5,TRBV2,CASGRQNNQPQHF
TRBJ2-6,TRBV5-1,CASGTVPGQGLVGANVLTF
TRBJ2-1,TRBV5-4,CASSLVGWGLADNEQFF
TRBJ2-1,TRBV28,CASSMRARGIGQFF
TRBJ1-5,TRBV2,CASSVGPNSRGSNQPQHF
TRBJ2-5,TRBV11-2,CASSLRGTGKEETQYF
TRBJ2-1,TRBV29-1,CSVRLTGVGNEQFF
TRBJ1-1,TRBV24-1,CATSERNTEAFF
TRBJ2-7,TRBV20-1,CSARTNQGRGPYEQYF
TRBJ2-2,TRBV12-3/TRBV12-4,CASSPGGLAGGTGELFF
TRBJ2-3,TRBV10-3,CAISTVRGTDTQYF
TRBJ2-1,TRBV29-1,CSLGVRDEQFF
TRBJ2-3,TRBV7-2,CASSILLAGGTDTQYF
TRBJ1-4,TRBV5-1,CASSLDRGRNDEKLFF
TRBJ1-6,TRBV13,CASSRQGGSPLHF
TRBJ1-1,TRBV18,CASSDMNTEAFF
TRBJ2-1,TRBV7-2,CASSLGRNEQFF
TRBJ2-1,TRBV7-8,CASSLSQRGREQFF
TRBJ2-1,TRBV11-2,CASIPGLGGFGEQFF
TRBJ2-7,TRBV3-1,CASSQLVSEQYF
TRBJ1-1,TRBV29-1,CSVVGRLRNTEAFF
TRBJ2-7,TRBV23-1,CASSHGGDRTYEQYF
TRBJ1-1,TRBV27,CASSLRVGGTEAFF
TRBJ2-3,TRBV12-5,CASGLGAPTDTQYF
TRBJ2-1,TRBV7-2,CASVGVRAYNEQFF
TRBJ1-1,TRBV30,CAWDTGQGTEAFF
TRBJ1-6,TRBV5-1,CASSLGTGANSPLHF
TRBJ1-6,TRBV15,CATRAGTGNNSPLHF
TRBJ2-5,TRBV30,CAWSEGLAGVETQYF
TRBJ2-1,TRBV9,CASSPRQGPGEQFF
TRBJ2-5,TRBV7-9,CASSLADRLQETQYF